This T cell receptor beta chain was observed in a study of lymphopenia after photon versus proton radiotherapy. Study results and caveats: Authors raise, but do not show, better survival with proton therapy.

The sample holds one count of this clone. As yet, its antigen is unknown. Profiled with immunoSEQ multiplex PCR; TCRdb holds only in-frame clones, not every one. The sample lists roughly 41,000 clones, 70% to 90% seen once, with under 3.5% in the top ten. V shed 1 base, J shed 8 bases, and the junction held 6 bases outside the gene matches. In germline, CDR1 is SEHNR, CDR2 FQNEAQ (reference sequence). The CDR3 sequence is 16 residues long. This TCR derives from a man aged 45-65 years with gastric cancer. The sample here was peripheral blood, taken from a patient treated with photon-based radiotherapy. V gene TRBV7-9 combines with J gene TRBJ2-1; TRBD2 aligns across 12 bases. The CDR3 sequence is CASSLVGLAGSDEQFF. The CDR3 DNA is TGTGCCAGCAGCTTAGTTGGACTAGCGGGATCGGATGAGCAGTTCTTC.